This is a list of T cell receptor beta chains from one sample in a study of blood T cell repertoires in COVID-19. Sequencing was performed with immunoSEQ multiplex PCR; in TCRdb, only in-frame clones are kept and a portion is missing. The repertoire holds around 64,000 clones, with 79% as singletons. Sequenced sample: peripheral blood. These receptors were collected from a man between 60 and 75 years old with acute or convalescent COVID-19. Both conserved end residues are part of each CDR3. Fields, in order: J gene, clone size, D gene, V gene, CDR3 DNA, CDR3 protein. D genes are given only for firm matches. Expanded clones get a size class; other rows say once, few or many, or leave the size out.

TRBJ1-1 once TRBD1 TRBV6-5 TGTGCCAGCACTCCCTTGGGACAGGGGAACACTGAAGCTTTCTTT CASTPLGQGNTEAFF
TRBJ2-1 few NA TRBV7-9 TGTGCCAGCAGCTTAGTGGGGGCCGAGCAGTTCTTC CASSLVGAEQFF
TRBJ1-2 NA TRBD1 TRBV2 TGTGCCAGCAGTGGGAAGAATTTAGGGACAGGCTATGGCTACACCTTC CASSGKNLGTGYGYTF
TRBJ1-1 NA NA TRBV7-9 TGTGCCAGCAGCGCACAGGGAATGCCGAACACTGAAGCTTTCTTT CASSAQGMPNTEAFF
TRBJ2-1 NA NA TRBV29-1 TGCAGCGTTACTAGCTACAATGAGCAGTTCTTC CSVTSYNEQFF
TRBJ2-1 few NA TRBV6-6 TGTGCCAGCAGTTACGGACGGGGTATAGAGGACAATGAGCAGTTCTTC CASSYGRGIEDNEQFF
TRBJ2-1 NA TRBD2 TRBV30 TGTGCCGGGACTAGCGGGGCCAATGAGCAGTTCTTC CAGTSGANEQFF
TRBJ1-3 NA NA TRBV4-3 TGCGCCAGCAGCCAAGAACGAGGGATTGGAAACACCATATATTTT CASSQERGIGNTIYF
TRBJ1-2 NA NA TRBV11-2 TGTGCCAGCAGCCCCGGGGGGGTTTCTAACTATGGCTACACCTTC CASSPGGVSNYGYTF
TRBJ2-3 NA TRBD1 TRBV3-1/TRBV3-2 TGTGCCAGCAGACCGACAGGGGGTGCAGATACGCAGTATTTT CASRPTGGADTQYF
TRBJ2-7 few NA TRBV13 TGTGCCAGCAGTAAACGGGGACTTAATTCTTACGAGCAGTACTTC CASSKRGLNSYEQYF
TRBJ1-2 few TRBD1 TRBV27 TGTGCCAGCAGTGTGTCGGGACAGGCGGAAGGCTACACCTTC CASSVSGQAEGYTF
TRBJ1-1 NA NA TRBV18 TGTGCCAGCTCACCTAGACCGGACAGAGGCATGAACACTGAAGCTTTCTTT CASSPRPDRGMNTEAFF
TRBJ2-7 NA NA TRBV28 TGTGCCAGCAGTCGACTCGGAGCCTACGAGCAGTACTTC CASSRLGAYEQYF
TRBJ1-3 few NA TRBV4-2 TGTGCCAGCAGCCAAGAAAATGGGGGGGCTGGAAACACCATATATTTT CASSQENGGAGNTIYF
TRBJ2-5 NA NA TRBV11-1 TGTGCCAGCAGCTTAGGTGCGGGTCAAGAGACCCAGTACTTC CASSLGAGQETQYF
TRBJ1-3 NA TRBD1 TRBV5-1 TGCGCCAGCAGCTTGACAGGGGTAGGGGGAAACACCATATATTTT CASSLTGVGGNTIYF
TRBJ1-1 NA NA TRBV4-2 TGTGCCAGCAGCTCCCGCGACGGGAATTTGGGCACTGAAGCTTTCTTT CASSSRDGNLGTEAFF
TRBJ2-2 few NA TRBV19 TGTGCCAGTAGTATCCCCGGCACCGGGGAGCTGTTTTTT CASSIPGTGELFF
TRBJ2-2 NA NA TRBV2 TGTGCCGGTAAACAGGAGAACACCGGGGAGCTGTTTTTT CAGKQENTGELFF
TRBJ2-1 NA TRBD1 TRBV6-5 TGTGCCACTGGACAGGGGCACAATGAGCAGTTCTTC CATGQGHNEQFF
TRBJ1-1 NA NA TRBV6-4 TGTGCCAGCAGTGACAACCCAAGGAAGGGGGAAAGGAACACTGAAGCTTTCTTT CASSDNPRKGERNTEAFF
TRBJ1-4 NA TRBD1 TRBV4-2 TGTGCCAGCAGCCAAGAGCTTGGACAGGTCCCCGGTAAACTGTTTTTT CASSQELGQVPGKLFF
TRBJ2-3 NA TRBD1 TRBV7-3 TGTGCCAGCAGCACTTCGGGACAGGGGAACACAGATACGCAGTATTTT CASSTSGQGNTDTQYF
TRBJ2-3 NA TRBD2 TRBV7-3 TGTGCCAGCAGCTCCCCCGGACTTGGGGGGGAGTTGGATACGCAGTATTTT CASSSPGLGGELDTQYF
TRBJ2-1 NA NA TRBV18 TGTGCCAGCTCACCACCCTCTCGGGGAAATGAGCAGTTCTTC CASSPPSRGNEQFF
TRBJ2-5 NA NA TRBV28 TGTGCCAGCAGTTTATTTCGGGAGACCCAGTACTTC CASSLFRETQYF
TRBJ1-2 NA TRBD1 TRBV15 TGTGCCACCAGCTGGGACAGGGGGCTGAACTATGGCTACACCTTC CATSWDRGLNYGYTF
TRBJ2-1 NA NA TRBV7-9 TGTGCCAGCCTAACGGGGGAGCAGTTCTTC CASLTGEQFF
TRBJ2-2 NA TRBD2 TRBV6-5 TGTGCCAGCAGTTACCTGGCGGGGGGCACCGGGGAGCTGTTTTTT CASSYLAGGTGELFF
TRBJ2-7 NA TRBD1 TRBV18 TGTGCCAGCTCACCACCAGACAGGGGGACTTCCGAGCAGTACTTC CASSPPDRGTSEQYF
TRBJ2-3 NA TRBD1 TRBV24-1 TGTGCCACCAGTGACCCGACAGGGTACAGGCAGTATTTT CATSDPTGYRQYF
TRBJ2-7 NA NA TRBV7-2 TGTGCCAGCAGCTTAGCGGGCACCACCTACGAGCAGTACTTC CASSLAGTTYEQYF
TRBJ2-7 NA TRBD2 TRBV28 TGTGCCAGCAGTATGAGCGGGGTGAGCTCCTACGAGCAGTACTTC CASSMSGVSSYEQYF
TRBJ1-3 NA NA TRBV19 TGTGCCAGTAGATCATCCGGCTCTGGAAACACCATATATTTT CASRSSGSGNTIYF
TRBJ1-2 NA NA TRBV5-1 TGCGCCAGCAGCTTGAAACCGGGGTCTTATGGCTACACCTTC CASSLKPGSYGYTF
TRBJ1-2 few TRBD1 TRBV3-1/TRBV3-2 TGTGCCAGCAGCCCCACAGGGGCGGTCTATGGCTACACCTTC CASSPTGAVYGYTF
TRBJ1-1 NA NA TRBV3-1/TRBV3-2 TGTGCCAGCAGCCAAGTAATTACGAGAAATGAAGCTTTCTTT CASSQVITRNEAFF
TRBJ1-3 NA TRBD1 TRBV10-3 TGTGCCATCAGTGAGTCCGCCAGGGGGCTAGGAAACACCATATATTTT CAISESARGLGNTIYF
TRBJ2-1 NA NA TRBV19 TGTGCCAGTAGTGACCAGACTGGCGATGAGCAGTTCTTC CASSDQTGDEQFF
TRBJ2-7 NA NA TRBV20-1 TGCAGTGCGGCAGTTCTTTACGAGCAGTACTTC CSAAVLYEQYF